The 5 T cell receptor beta chains given below trace back to one sample, sequenced in a study of blood T cell repertoires in COVID-19 (dated by TCRdb to 2018 to 2021). Library construction relied on the immunoSEQ multiplex PCR assay. This is the immuneACCESS table as TCRdb keeps it, with only in-frame sequences that have V and J called. A part of the clones is gone; compared with another copy, unresolved V genes explain less than half, and the rest is unexplained. The table for this sample lists roughly 300,000 clones; about 89% of them were counted only once. The top ten constitute around 8% of the sample. Sequencing was done on a sample of peripheral blood. The receptors were gathered from a woman between 50 and 59 years old who had recovered from COVID-19.

The chain employs TRBV19 and TRBJ1-4; unclear D gene. The V end lost 3 bases, the J end lost 4 bases, and 9 bases lay between the germline ends. The CDR3 runs 14 residues. CDR1 and CDR2 (germline): LNHDA, SQIVND (reference sequence). CDR3 amino acids: CASSMIGSNEKLFF. For the CDR3, the DNA is TGTGCCAGTAGTATGATAGGGAGTAATGAAAAACTGTTTTTT.

The rearrangement joins TRBV5-4 to TRBJ1-5; possibly TRBD1 for D (5 bases). Trimming removed 3 bases from V and 9 bases from J, with 10 bases in between. Germline lookup yields CDR1 SGHNT and CDR2 YYREEE (reference sequence). There are 12 residues in the CDR3. The CDR3 nucleotides are TGTGCCAGCAGCTCCTACCAGGGGCCCCAGCATTTT. It codes for CASSSYQGPQHF.

The chain employs TRBV30 and TRBJ2-7, with unresolved D. Trimming removed 2 bases at V and 1 base at J, with 6 bases between. The CDR3 length is 12 residues. Germline lookup yields CDR1 GTSNPN and CDR2 SVGIG (reference sequence). The CDR3 DNA follows: TGTGCCTGGAGTACAGATTCCTACGAGCAGTACTTC. Its translation is CAWSTDSYEQYF.

The genes are TRBV6-5 and TRBJ2-7, with 14 positions matching TRBD2. The V gene's germline CDR1 is MNHEY and CDR2 SVGAGI. V shed 8 bases, J shed 6 bases, and the junction held 3 bases outside the gene matches. This CDR3 comprises 13 residues. The CDR3 region is CASWTSGRIEQYF. CDR3 DNA: TGTGCCAGCTGGACTAGCGGGAGGATCGAGCAGTACTTC.

The CDR3 sequence: CSVGPLDRHKGYTF. DNA of the CDR3: TGCAGCGTTGGACCCTTGGACAGACACAAGGGCTACACCTTC. The chain has TRBV29-1 and TRBJ1-2; D is possibly TRBD1 (6 bases). From germline, CDR1 is SQVTM and CDR2 ANQGSEA. This CDR3 has 14 residues. Trimming took 4 bases from V and 8 from J, leaving 20 bases between them.